The sequence of this T cell receptor beta chain was determined in a study of blood T cell repertoires in COVID-19. Study members were between about 18 and 89 years old and lived in 20 to 25 US regions. Clinical histories supplied by participants themselves formed the basis of cohort assignment. Either two negative PCRs, clearance, or symptom resolution qualified Cohort 3 donors as recovered. Per the authors' pipeline: By means of reference gene primer amplification, nucleated cell counts were estimated. Sequencing used immunoSEQ multiplex PCR; TCRdb keeps in-frame clones, though not all of them. V and J calls and clone size follow that table, whereas D and trimming were derived from the DNA. Among over 250,000 clones listed, around 87% were seen once. V lost 3 bases, J lost 9 bases, and 6 bases lay in between. The CDR3 runs to 12 residues. Germline values: CDR1 SEHNR, CDR2 FQNEAQ (reference sequence).

This chain links TRBV7-9 with TRBJ1-6; D unclear. This receptor was identified in a woman in her twenties or thirties who had recovered from COVID-19. Sequenced sample: PBMCs or T cells enriched from blood (not recorded which). This CDR3 reads CASSFTISPLHF. The CDR3 DNA reads TGTGCCAGCAGCTTTACTATTTCACCCCTCCACTTT.